This TCR beta chain was sequenced in a study of Tregs in tolerant kidney transplant recipients (dated by TCRdb to between 2017 and 2020). Concerning the study at large: The study applied TCRbeta sequencing to find donor-specific regulatory T cells before combined kidney and bone marrow transplantation and then followed those same cells after transplant. TCRbeta repertoire sequencing was used in 3 healthy controls to compare several ways of expanding Tregs specific for an allogeneic donor. The research as a whole found: Biological reproducibility was not examined directly, but technical replication error appeared to be minimal. The most biologically relevant and donor-specific TCRbeta repertoire appeared to be identified by expanding Tregs with activated donor B cells. Because only a small number of patients were included, the study had limitations, and the results will need to be validated in larger populations as well as under other immunosuppression protocols.

The CDR3 goes from the cysteine to the phenylalanine over 13 residues. Here the CDR3 DNA is all that survives: 39 bases in frame from base 1. CDR1 and CDR2 are drawn from the germline V gene: SQVTM, ANQGSEA. For TCRbeta CDR3 sequencing, genomic DNA from the sorted cells was extracted using the QIAGEN DNeasy Blood and Tissue Kit. Through immunoSEQ, high-throughput TCRbeta CDR3 sequencing was done commercially, including PCR amplification with internal controls and bias correction. The original methods were these. A unique productive TCRbeta sequence was defined by the CDR3 nucleotide sequence when primers matched, and otherwise by the CDR3 amino acid sequence together with the Vbeta and Jbeta genes. As a correction for sorting error, sequences shared between sorted populations at a frequency ratio of 2:1 or less were discarded, and the remaining shared sequences were assigned to the higher population. A sequence counted as donor-reactive if, in CFSE-low cells, the sequence had a frequency of at least 0.01% and was expanded at least 5-fold compared with unstimulated cells. Jensen-Shannon divergence calculated on the top 100 TCRbeta sequences ranked by frequency was used to measure repertoire divergence. When a sample had multiple sequencing runs, each run was corrected for sorting error separately and the runs were then pooled. TCRdb's version of the immuneACCESS table is confined to in-frame rearrangements and falls short of the full clone set. An unresolved V gene accounts for under half of the shortfall where checked; the remainder is of unknown origin. The DNA was the basis for D and trimming; V, J and clone size are from that table. The sample data list 60,000 or so clones, and around four fifths of these were observed just once. 4% to 6.5% of the sample goes to the ten largest clones.

On this clone itself: Its recognized antigen is unknown. This may be a read error, as it is one base from a much larger clone. Different DNA sequences within this sample yield the same CDR3.

Unstimulated Tregs (CD4+CD25+CD127-), CD4+ non-Tregs (CD4+CD25-), CD4 and CD8 cells were FACS-sorted from thawed PBMCs. Blood from healthy controls was obtained either as purchased buffy coats or from healthy volunteers. Healthy control blood was processed by Ficoll density gradient to PBMCs and cryopreserved; patient PBMCs were collected before and after transplant. The rearrangement joined TRBV29-1 to TRBJ1-2; the D segment cannot be called with confidence. Sequencing was carried out using CD4+ T cells from blood. The receptor was derived from a human donor in good health. The CDR3 corresponds to CSVVGESLAFPDF. DNA sequence: TGCAGCGTTGTTGGAGAATCCCTTGCTTTCCCGGACTTC.